The T cell receptor beta chain under discussion was sequenced for a study of blood T cell repertoires in COVID-19. Background on the study: Acute-phase and convalescent COVID-19 samples originated in the United States, Italy and Spain. Sources were T cells, B-cell-depleted T cells, or PBMCs; the material itself was cDNA or gDNA.

Authors' data handling: Estimation of nucleated cell counts relied on the amplification of reference gene primers. Method: immunoSEQ multiplex PCR; TCRdb's copy keeps in-frame clones and lacks some. That table supplies the V and J calls and clone size; D and trimming were determined from the DNA. Of 35,000 to 45,000 clones listed, approximately 79% are singletons. Losses at the gene ends were 3 bases for V and 2 bases for J; bases not matched to a gene: 6. The CDR3 has 16 amino acids. Per germline, CDR1 SGHTA and CDR2 FQGTGA. The chain couples TRBV7-3 to TRBJ2-5, with 10 bases that match TRBD1. This clonotype was sampled from an elderly woman with acute or convalescent COVID-19. The sequencing sample was made of peripheral blood. The CDR3 DNA sequence: TGTGCCAGCAGCTTGAACACGGACAGGGGGCAAGAGACCCAGTACTTC. It specifies CASSLNTDRGQETQYF.